This record looks at one T cell receptor beta chain sequence and its context. This entry is derived from a study of early T cells in non-severe SARS-CoV-2 infection. Study background: Chains were not paired, and sequencing was done on bulk RNA from unsorted whole blood.

Individual cDNA molecules were tagged with unique molecular identifiers. TCRdb re-called the 5' RACE reads through MiXCR, storing one row per CDR3 protein. The sample lists 48,000 or so distinct CDR3 sequences; about 13% were seen once. The CDR3 has 13 residues. The germline CDR1 and CDR2 sequences are SQVTM and ANQGSEA. The V end lost 5 bases, the J end lost 3 bases, and 12 bases lay between the germline ends. The specimen sequenced was whole blood. The chain carries TRBV29-1 and TRBJ2-3; unclear D gene. The receptor's source is an adult who was a healthcare worker with PCR-confirmed SARS-CoV-2 infection or an uninfected control (not recorded which). CDR3 residues: CSVLLARTDTQYF. CDR3 coding DNA: TGCAGCGTTCTACTCGCACGGACAGATACGCAGTATTTT.